This TCR beta chain is drawn from a study of CXCR3-negative and CXCR3-positive naive CD8 T cells (dated by TCRdb to the late 2010s). About the investigation overall: In total, about 150 million TRB reads were obtained, corresponding to roughly 1.5 +/- 0.3 million reads per library. The diversity and physicochemical repertoire analyses included under 12 donors pooled from two independent experiments. The TRBV-TRBJ cluster analysis covered naive subsets from roughly 5 donors and memory cells from 3 donors.

The research as a whole found: Both naive subsets had comparably high repertoire diversity, while memory CD8+ T cells had much lower repertoire diversity. TRB CDR3s from CXCR3-positive naive cells showed higher hydrophobicity (lower Kidera factor 4), lower energy, and higher strength and volume indices than CXCR3-negative naive cells. Because surface CD5, which is linked to self-reactivity in mice, was comparable between the naive subsets, TCR interaction strength was also inferred from TRB CDR3 physicochemical properties. Freshly isolated PBMCs were used for most assays because CXCR3 expression partially decreased after cryopreservation. Similar TRBV-TRBJ usage was shown by naive CXCR3-negative and CXCR3-positive cells from the same donor, whereas distinct patterns were shown by memory cells.

Each CD8+ T cell subset was flow-sorted in triplicate, and around 320,000 cells per subset were placed directly into RLT lysis buffer. Naive CD8+ T cells were defined stringently as CD45RO-CCR7+CD27+CD95- to exclude memory contaminants. Standard density gradient centrifugation was used to isolate peripheral blood mononuclear cells from buffy coats. Naive CXCR3-negative and CXCR3-positive CD8+ T cells were flow-sorted using a FACSAria III. An RNeasy Mini Kit was used to extract total RNA from the sorted cells. Including cysteine and phenylalanine, the CDR3 has 17 amino acids. DNA was not recorded. CDR1 and CDR2, per the germline V gene, are LGHNA and YSLEER. The sequencer was a NextSeq 550. The Human TCR Profiling Kit (MiLaboratory) was used to prepare UMI-labeled 5' RACE TRB cDNA libraries. cDNA synthesis used the entire amount of extracted RNA, and PCR amplification then used the entire amount of cDNA produced. Libraries were prepared in parallel with an identical number of PCR cycles. The source study handled its data this way. About 50,000 +/- 10,000 unique UMI-labeled TRB cDNA molecules per library were extracted with MIGEC and MiXCR, with at least two reads per UMI required. On average, each library contained about 40,000 +/- 10,000 functional in-frame TRB CDR3 nucleotide clonotypes without stop codons. After each sample was downsampled to 5000 UMI-labeled TRB molecules, VDJtools was used to calculate diversity metrics such as normalized Shannon-Wiener and Chao1. Clonotype-size-weighted physicochemical properties of the central five CDR3 residues (interaction energy, strength, volume and Kidera factor 4) were computed in VDJtools. TCRdb reprocessed the reads; each CDR3 protein sequence makes one entry, and DNA is unavailable. The V and J calls and clone size are TCRdb's, not the authors'. The sample table records tens of thousands of distinct CDR3 sequences. Approximately 0.67% of the sample goes to the ten largest clones.

A remark on this clonotype: What antigen it recognizes has not been identified.

Sequencing used naive CXCR3+ CD8+ T cells from blood. The sample's cell subset or site label, decoded: CD45RO-CCR7+CD27+CD95- naive CD8+ T cells expressing CXCR3 (TNR3+). The chain was built from TRBV4-3 and TRBJ2-3; the TCRdb D gene call, TRBD1, has no DNA to confirm it. The sequence derives from a human donor in good health. Some clones in this sample may be carry-over from other donors' samples. The CDR3 amino acid sequence is: CASSQDRGRGSTDTQYF.